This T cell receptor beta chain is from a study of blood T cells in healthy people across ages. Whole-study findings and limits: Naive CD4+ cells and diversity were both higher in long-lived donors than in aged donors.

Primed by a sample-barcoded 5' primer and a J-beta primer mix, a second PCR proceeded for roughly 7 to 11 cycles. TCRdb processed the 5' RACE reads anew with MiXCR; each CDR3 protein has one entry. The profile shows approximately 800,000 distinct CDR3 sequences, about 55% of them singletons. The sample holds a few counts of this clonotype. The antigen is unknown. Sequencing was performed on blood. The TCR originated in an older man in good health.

The DNA of the CDR3 is TGTGCCATAAGCCGGGCTAGCGGATCCTACGAGCAGTACTTC. Protein product: CAISRASGSYEQYF. This sequence joins TRBV10-3 and TRBJ2-7; 7 bases map to TRBD2. This CDR3 contains 14 residues. Trimming cost V 9 bases and J 1 base; bases outside gene matches: 9. The germline V gene encodes CDR1 ENHRY and CDR2 SYGVKD.